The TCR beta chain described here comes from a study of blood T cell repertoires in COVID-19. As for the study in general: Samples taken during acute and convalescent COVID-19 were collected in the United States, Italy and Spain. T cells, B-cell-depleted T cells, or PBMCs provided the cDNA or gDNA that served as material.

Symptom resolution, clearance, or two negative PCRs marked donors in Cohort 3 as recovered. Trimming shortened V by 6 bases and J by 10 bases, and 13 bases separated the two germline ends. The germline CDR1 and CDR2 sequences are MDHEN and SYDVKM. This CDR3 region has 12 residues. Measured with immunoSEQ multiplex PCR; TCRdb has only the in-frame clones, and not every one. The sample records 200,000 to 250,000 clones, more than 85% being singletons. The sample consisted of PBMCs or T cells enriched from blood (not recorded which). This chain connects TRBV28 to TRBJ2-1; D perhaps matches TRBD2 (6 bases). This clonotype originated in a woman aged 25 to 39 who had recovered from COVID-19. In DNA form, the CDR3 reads TGTGCCAGCAGCGGGAGCACGGGAGAGCAGTTCTTC. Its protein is CASSGSTGEQFF.